This entry is about one T cell receptor beta chain. Deep level was the assay's run setting. Profiling relied on immunoSEQ multiplex PCR, and the TCRdb table lists in-frame clones only, not all of them. The table has roughly 570,000 clones, 95% to 98% seen once; the top ten hold less than 0.35%. Naive CD8 cells comprised CD45RO-negative, CCR7-positively selected cells, excluding terminally differentiated effector memory CD45RA+ cells. The entry originates in a study of shared clonotypes between healthy human individuals. Trimming left V 1 base short and J 4 bases short, with 10 bases between. This CDR3 has 14 residues. Germline V lookup: CDR1 MGHRA, CDR2 YSYEKL.

The TCR comes from a man in his thirties or forties in good health. This chain links TRBV4-1 with TRBJ2-5; D is uncertain. The sample comprised naive CD8+ T cells sorted from blood. The CDR3 DNA follows: TGCGCCAGCAGCCAAGTACTAACCGTAGAGACCCAGTACTTC. Translated, it gives CASSQVLTVETQYF.